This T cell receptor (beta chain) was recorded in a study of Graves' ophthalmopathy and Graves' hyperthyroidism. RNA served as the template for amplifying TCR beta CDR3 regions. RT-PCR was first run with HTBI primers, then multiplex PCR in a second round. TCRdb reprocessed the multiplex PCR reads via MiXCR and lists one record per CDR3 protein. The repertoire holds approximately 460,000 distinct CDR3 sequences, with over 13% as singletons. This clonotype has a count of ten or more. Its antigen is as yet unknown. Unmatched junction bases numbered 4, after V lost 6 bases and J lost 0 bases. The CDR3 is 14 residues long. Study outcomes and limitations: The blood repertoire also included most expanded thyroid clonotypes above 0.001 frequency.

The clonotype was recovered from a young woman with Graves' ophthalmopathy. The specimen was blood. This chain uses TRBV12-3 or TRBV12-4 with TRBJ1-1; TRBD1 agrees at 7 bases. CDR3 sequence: CASRPTGLNTEAFF. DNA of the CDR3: TGTGCCAGCAGGCCGACAGGGCTGAACACTGAAGCTTTCTTT.